Listed below are T cell receptor beta chains from one sample, sequenced in a study of blood T cell repertoires in COVID-19. Some clones are missing from TCRdb's copy, which holds only in-frame ones; the method was immunoSEQ multiplex PCR. This sample has about 170,000 clones; approximately 90% occur once, and the top ten carry roughly 25%. Sequenced: peripheral blood. All receptors come from a man in his sixties with acute or convalescent COVID-19. Both conserved end residues are part of each CDR3. The order of the fields is D gene, J gene, clone size, V gene, CDR3 protein, CDR3 DNA. A D gene is named only where the DNA matches it firmly. Clone size is not always given. Where it is, it says once, few, many or a class for expanded clones.

D: .; J: TRBJ1-2; size: .; V: TRBV7-9; CDR3: CASSLLGADYYGYTF; DNA: TGTGCCAGCAGCTTATTAGGGGCCGATTACTATGGCTACACCTTC
D: .; J: TRBJ1-5; size: .; V: TRBV19; CDR3: CASSIAGGLGNQPQHF; DNA: TGTGCCAGTAGTATCGCGGGGGGCTTGGGCAATCAGCCCCAGCATTTT
D: .; J: TRBJ2-2; size: .; V: TRBV19; CDR3: CASSIRSMGHGPTGELFF; DNA: TGTGCCAGTAGTATTCGGTCTATGGGACACGGTCCGACCGGGGAGCTGTTTTTT
D: TRBD1; J: TRBJ2-1; size: .; V: TRBV7-6; CDR3: CASSALRQGTGDEQFF; DNA: TGTGCCAGCAGCGCCCTAAGACAGGGGACTGGTGATGAGCAGTTCTTC
D: TRBD2; J: TRBJ2-5; size: .; V: TRBV5-1; CDR3: CASSPGTSLVTQYF; DNA: TGCGCCAGCAGCCCCGGGACTAGTCTGGTGACCCAGTACTTC
D: TRBD1; J: TRBJ1-1; size: .; V: TRBV6-5; CDR3: CASRPDRVRTEAFF; DNA: TGTGCCAGCAGACCTGACAGGGTACGAACTGAAGCTTTCTTT
D: .; J: TRBJ1-1; size: .; V: TRBV5-4; CDR3: CASSLGRVVNTEAFF; DNA: TGTGCCAGCAGCTTGGGCAGGGTCGTGAACACTGAAGCTTTCTTT
D: TRBD1; J: TRBJ1-5; size: .; V: TRBV27; CDR3: CASSNTGGPQHF; DNA: TGTGCCAGCAGTAATACAGGGGGGCCCCAGCATTTT
D: TRBD2; J: TRBJ2-1; size: .; V: TRBV6-6; CDR3: CASSPGTSSYNEQFF; DNA: TGTGCCAGCAGCCCAGGGACTAGCTCCTACAATGAGCAGTTCTTC
D: .; J: TRBJ1-1; size: few; V: TRBV5-1; CDR3: CASSSGLPNTEAFF; DNA: TGCGCCAGCAGCTCGGGACTTCCGAACACTGAAGCTTTCTTT
D: .; J: TRBJ1-6; size: .; V: TRBV19; CDR3: CASSALTTGHSPLHF; DNA: TGTGCCAGTAGCGCCCTAACTACAGGGCACTCACCCCTCCACTTT
D: .; J: TRBJ1-1; size: .; V: TRBV2; CDR3: CASSYSMNTEAFF; DNA: TGTGCCAGCAGTTATAGCATGAACACTGAAGCTTTCTTT
D: TRBD1; J: TRBJ1-2; size: .; V: TRBV7-8; CDR3: CASSSRTGGGYTF; DNA: TGTGCCAGCAGCTCCAGGACAGGGGGCGGCTACACCTTC
D: .; J: TRBJ1-1; size: .; V: TRBV9; CDR3: CASSPRAGNTEAFF; DNA: TGTGCCAGCAGCCCCCGAGCCGGGAACACTGAAGCTTTCTTT
D: TRBD1; J: TRBJ2-3; size: .; V: TRBV11-3; CDR3: CASSSDREDTDTQYF; DNA: TGTGCCAGCAGCTCGGACAGGGAAGACACAGATACGCAGTATTTT
D: TRBD1; J: TRBJ1-5; size: .; V: TRBV3-1/TRBV3-2; CDR3: CASSLGQGGQPQHF; DNA: TGTGCCAGCAGCCTAGGACAGGGAGGTCAGCCCCAGCATTTT
D: .; J: TRBJ2-7; size: .; V: TRBV10-1; CDR3: CASSERQGRSYEQYF; DNA: TGCGCCAGCAGTGAAAGGCAGGGGAGATCCTACGAGCAGTACTTC